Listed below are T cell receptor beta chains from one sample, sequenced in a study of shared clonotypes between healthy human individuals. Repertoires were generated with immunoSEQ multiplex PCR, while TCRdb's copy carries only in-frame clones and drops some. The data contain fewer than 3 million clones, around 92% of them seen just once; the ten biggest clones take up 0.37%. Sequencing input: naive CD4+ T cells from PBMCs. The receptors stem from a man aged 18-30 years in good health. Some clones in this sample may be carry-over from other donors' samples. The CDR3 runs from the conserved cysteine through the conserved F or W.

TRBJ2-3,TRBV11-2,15,CASSPIGGRGDTQYF
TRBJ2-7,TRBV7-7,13,CASSLHELSEQYF
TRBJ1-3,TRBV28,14,CASSFVNSGNTIYF
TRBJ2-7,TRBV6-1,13,CASQIGHWNEQYF
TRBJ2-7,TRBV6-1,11,CASAATYEQYF
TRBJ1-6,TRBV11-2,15,CASSNRQGANSPLHF
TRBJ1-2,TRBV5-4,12,CASGQGVGGYTF
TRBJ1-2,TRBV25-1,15,CASSAFEQGADGYTF
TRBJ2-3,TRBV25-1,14,CASSAGGGADTQYF
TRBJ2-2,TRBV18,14,CASSPRTDTGELFF
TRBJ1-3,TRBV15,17,CATSRNPGTDSGNTIYF
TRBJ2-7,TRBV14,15,CASSHLDRGLYEQYF
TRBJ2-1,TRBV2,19,CASIAGTGIPESPRGEQFF
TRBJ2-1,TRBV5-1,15,CASSLSGTHYNEQFF
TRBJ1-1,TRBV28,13,CASSGQMNTEAFF
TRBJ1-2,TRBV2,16,CASSTGPGGPNYGYTF
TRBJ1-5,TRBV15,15,CATSRAPWSNQPQHF
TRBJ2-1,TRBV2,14,CASSYEREHDEQFF
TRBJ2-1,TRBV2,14,CASSEDPRYNEQFF
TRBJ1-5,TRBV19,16,CASSTFGVVSNQPQHF
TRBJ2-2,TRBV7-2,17,CASSYSTSGRAAGELFF
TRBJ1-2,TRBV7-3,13,CASSRTGREGYTF
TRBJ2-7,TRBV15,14,CATSTGQGRYEQYF
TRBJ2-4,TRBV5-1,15,CASSLAVSGRNIQYF
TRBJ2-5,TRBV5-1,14,CASSSQGSEETQYF
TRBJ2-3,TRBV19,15,CASSSRENHGGTQYF
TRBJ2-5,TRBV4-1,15,CASSQLGTAQETQYF
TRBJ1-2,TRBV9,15,CASSPSLGVGHGYTF
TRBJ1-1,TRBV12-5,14,CASGLGPPGTEAFF
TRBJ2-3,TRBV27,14,CASRGTSGTDTQYF
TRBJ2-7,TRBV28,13,CASSLISGNEQYF